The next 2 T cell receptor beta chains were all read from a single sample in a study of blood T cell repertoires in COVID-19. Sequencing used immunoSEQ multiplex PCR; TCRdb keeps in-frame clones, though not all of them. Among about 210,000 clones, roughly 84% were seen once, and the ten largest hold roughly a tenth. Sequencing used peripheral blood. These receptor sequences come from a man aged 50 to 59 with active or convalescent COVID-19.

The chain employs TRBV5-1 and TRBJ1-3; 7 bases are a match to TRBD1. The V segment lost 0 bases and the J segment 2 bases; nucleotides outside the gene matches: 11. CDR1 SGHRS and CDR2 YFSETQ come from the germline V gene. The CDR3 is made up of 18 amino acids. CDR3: CASSLAPSQGRTGNTIYF. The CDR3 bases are TGCGCCAGCAGCTTGGCCCCTTCACAGGGGAGGACTGGAAACACCATATATTTT.

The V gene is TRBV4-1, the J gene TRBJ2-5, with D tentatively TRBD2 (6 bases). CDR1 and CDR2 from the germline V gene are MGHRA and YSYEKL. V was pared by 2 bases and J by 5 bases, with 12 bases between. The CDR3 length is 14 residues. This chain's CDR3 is CASSQYGGVETQYF. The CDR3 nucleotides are TGCGCCAGCAGCCAATACGGGGGAGTGGAGACCCAGTACTTC.